This T cell receptor (beta chain) came from a study of T-cell reconstitution after alpha-beta-depleted transplantation in children. Broader study findings: The authors attributed T-cell counts and diversity one year after transplant mostly to newly produced T cells.

The CDR3 covers 16 residues. Germline loops: CDR1 SGHKS, CDR2 YYEKEE (reference sequence). V lost 2 bases, J lost 4 bases, and 9 bases stayed unmatched. TCRbeta library construction was performed incorporating unique molecular identifiers. TCRdb reanalysed the PCR reads using MiXCR and keeps one entry per CDR3 protein. The sample records hundreds of thousands of distinct CDR3 sequences, roughly a tenth being singletons. Remarks on this clonotype: What it binds is unknown. A much larger clone differs by one base, so this may be a read error.

The chain joins TRBV5-5 to TRBJ2-1, with 7 bases fitting TRBD1. The sample was PBMCs, taken before TCRalphabeta/CD19-depleted stem cell transplant. The receptor was derived from a child under 10 years old with inherited bone marrow failure, due to receive a stem cell transplant. As DNA, the CDR3 is TGTGCCAGCAGCTTCGGCCTGACAGGGCCTTACAATGAGCAGTTCTTC. It specifies CASSFGLTGPYNEQFF. The full variable domain, with the rest looked up from reference TRBV5-5 and TRBJ2-1, is DAGVTQSPTHLIKTRGQQVTLRCSPISGHKSVSWYQQVLGQGPQFIFQYYEKEERGRGNFPDRFSARQFPNYSSELNVNALLLGDSALYLCASSFGLTGPYNEQFFGPGTRLTVL.